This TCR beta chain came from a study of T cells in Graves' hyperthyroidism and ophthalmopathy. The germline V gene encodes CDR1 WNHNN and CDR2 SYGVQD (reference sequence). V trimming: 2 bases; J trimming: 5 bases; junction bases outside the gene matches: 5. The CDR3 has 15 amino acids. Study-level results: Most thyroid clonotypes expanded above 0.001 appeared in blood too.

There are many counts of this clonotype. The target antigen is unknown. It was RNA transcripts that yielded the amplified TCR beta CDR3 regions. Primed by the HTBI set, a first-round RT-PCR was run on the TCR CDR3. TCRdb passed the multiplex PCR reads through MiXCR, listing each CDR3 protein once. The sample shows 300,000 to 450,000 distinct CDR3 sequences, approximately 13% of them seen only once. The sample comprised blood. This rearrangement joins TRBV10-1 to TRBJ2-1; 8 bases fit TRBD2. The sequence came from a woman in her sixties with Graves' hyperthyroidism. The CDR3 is CASSEKGLVDNEQFF. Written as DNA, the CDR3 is TGCGCCAGCAGTGAGAAGGGACTAGTCGACAATGAGCAGTTCTTC.